This TCR beta chain comes out of a study of cytomegalovirus exposure and HLA in healthy donors. Study-level background: The 90 to 150 validation repertoires, a later analysis reported, used the same platform as the 666 repertoires from the first cohort. Study-wide results and limits: The authors enumerated 180 or so TCR beta chains as linked to cytomegalovirus. The classifier reportedly diagnosed cytomegalovirus status with high specificity and sensitivity. Specificity of a few CMV-associated chains for CMV antigens was verified in vitro.

Concerning this clone: Antigen specificity is unknown.

Libraries were prepared by immunoSEQ multiplex PCR; TCRdb keeps only in-frame clonotypes and omits some of them. Among roughly 80,000 clones listed, less than 95% were seen once. The V gene's germline CDR1 is SGHNT and CDR2 YYREEE (reference sequence). V lost 5 bases and J 1 base, leaving 13 bases between the germline ends. The CDR3 spans 14 residues. Sequenced material: PBMCs. The origin of this receptor is a young woman in good health and CMV-seropositive. The chain joins TRBV5-4 to TRBJ2-7; tentatively, D is TRBD1 (5 bases). As DNA, the CDR3 is TGTGCCAGCAGAGATTGGGGCAGTTCCTACGAGCAGTACTTC. Its translation: CASRDWGSSYEQYF. Full variable domain (missing parts from reference TRBV5-4 and TRBJ2-7): ETGVTQSPTHLIKTRGQQVTLRCSSQSGHNTVSWYQQALGQGPQFIFQYYREEENGRGNFPPRFSGLQFPNYSSELNVNALELDDSALYLCASRDWGSSYEQYFGPGTRLTVT.